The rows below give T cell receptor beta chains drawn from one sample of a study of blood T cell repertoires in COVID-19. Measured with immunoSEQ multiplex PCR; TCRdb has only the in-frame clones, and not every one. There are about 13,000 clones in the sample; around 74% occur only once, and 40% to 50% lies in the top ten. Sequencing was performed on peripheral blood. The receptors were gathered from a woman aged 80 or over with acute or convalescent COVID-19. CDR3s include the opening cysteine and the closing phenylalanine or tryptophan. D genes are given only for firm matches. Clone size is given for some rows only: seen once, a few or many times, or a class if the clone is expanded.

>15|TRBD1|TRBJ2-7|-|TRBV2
CASSEDPGQGYEQYF
TGTGCCAGCAGTGAAGATCCAGGACAGGGTTACGAGCAGTACTTC
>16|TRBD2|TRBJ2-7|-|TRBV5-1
CASRRVAGGLSYEQYF
TGCGCCAGCAGGCGAGTAGCGGGGGGCCTCTCCTACGAGCAGTACTTC
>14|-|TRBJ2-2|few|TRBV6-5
CASSPDRNTGELFF
TGTGCCAGCAGCCCGGACAGGAACACCGGGGAGCTGTTTTTT
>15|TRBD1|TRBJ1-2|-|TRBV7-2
CASTRGGTENYGYTF
TGTGCCAGCACAAGAGGTGGGACAGAAAACTATGGCTACACCTTC
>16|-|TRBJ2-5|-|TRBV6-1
CASSKGHSLGQETQYF
TGTGCCAGCAGTAAAGGACACTCCTTAGGTCAAGAGACCCAGTACTTC
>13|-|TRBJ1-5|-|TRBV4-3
CASSQDLWRPQHF
TGCGCCAGCAGCCAAGATCTCTGGAGGCCCCAGCATTTT
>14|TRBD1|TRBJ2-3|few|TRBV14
CASKTRQGSDTQYF
TGTGCCAGCAAAACCCGACAGGGGTCAGATACGCAGTATTTT
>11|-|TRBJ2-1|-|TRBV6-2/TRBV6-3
CASSPSNEQFF
TGTGCCAGCAGTCCCAGTAATGAGCAGTTCTTC
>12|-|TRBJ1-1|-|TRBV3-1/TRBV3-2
CASSRAGFEAFF
TGTGCCAGCAGCCGGGCCGGCTTTGAAGCTTTCTTT
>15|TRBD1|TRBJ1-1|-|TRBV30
CAWSDEGQGITEAFF
TGTGCCTGGAGTGACGAGGGACAGGGGATCACTGAAGCTTTCTTT
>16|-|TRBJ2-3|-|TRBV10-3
CAIRGGTTGRPDTQYF
TGTGCCATCAGGGGGGGGACAACCGGGCGCCCAGATACGCAGTATTTT
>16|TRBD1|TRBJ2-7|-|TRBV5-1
CASSLGGQGPNYEQYF
TGCGCCAGCAGCTTAGGAGGACAGGGGCCCAACTACGAGCAGTACTTC
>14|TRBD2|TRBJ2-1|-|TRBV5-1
CASSVLAGDYEQFF
TGCGCCAGCAGCGTTCTAGCGGGGGACTATGAGCAGTTCTTC
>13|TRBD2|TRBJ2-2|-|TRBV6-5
CASSPLGGLELFF
TGTGCCAGCAGTCCCCTGGGGGGGTTAGAGCTGTTTTTT
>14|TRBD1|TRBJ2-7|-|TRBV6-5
CASRSGTGSYEQYF
TGTGCCAGCCGATCCGGGACAGGGTCCTACGAGCAGTACTTC
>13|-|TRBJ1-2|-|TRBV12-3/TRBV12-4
CASSPDRSYGYTF
TGTGCCAGCAGCCCTGACAGGAGCTATGGCTACACCTTC
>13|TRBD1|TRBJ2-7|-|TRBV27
CASSRQGGNEQYF
TGTGCCAGCAGCCGACAGGGGGGGAACGAGCAGTACTTC
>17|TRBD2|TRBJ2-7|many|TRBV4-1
CASSQRELISGGDEQYF
TGCGCCAGCAGCCAAAGGGAATTGATAAGCGGGGGGGACGAGCAGTACTTC
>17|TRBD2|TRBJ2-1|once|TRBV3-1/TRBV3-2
CASSQESLAGSYNEQFF
TGTGCCAGCAGCCAAGAGTCCCTAGCGGGGTCCTACAATGAGCAGTTCTTC
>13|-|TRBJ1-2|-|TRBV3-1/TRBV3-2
CASSPRDFYGYTF
TGTGCCAGCAGTCCCCGGGACTTCTATGGCTACACCTTC
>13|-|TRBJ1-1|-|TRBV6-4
CASSPRTDTEAFF
TGTGCCAGCAGCCCAAGAACAGACACTGAAGCTTTCTTT
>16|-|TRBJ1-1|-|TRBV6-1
CASSESQGFSLTEAFF
TGTGCCAGCAGTGAGTCGCAGGGGTTTTCGTTGACTGAAGCTTTCTTT
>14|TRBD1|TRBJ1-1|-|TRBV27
CASTQRQGRDEAFF
TGTGCCAGCACTCAACGACAGGGACGGGATGAAGCTTTCTTT
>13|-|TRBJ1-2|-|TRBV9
CASSPSGYYGYTF
TGTGCCAGCAGCCCATCAGGGTACTATGGCTACACCTTC
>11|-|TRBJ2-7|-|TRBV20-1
CSAGGDNEQYF
TGCAGTGCTGGAGGGGACAACGAGCAGTACTTC
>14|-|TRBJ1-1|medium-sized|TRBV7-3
CASSPERAVGEAFF
TGTGCCAGCAGCCCAGAGAGGGCGGTTGGTGAAGCTTTCTTT
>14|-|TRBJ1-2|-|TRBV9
CASSVASGAGGYTF
TGTGCCAGCAGCGTAGCGAGCGGTGCCGGGGGCTACACCTTC
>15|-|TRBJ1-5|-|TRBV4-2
CASSQEVRVDQPQHF
TGTGCCAGCAGCCAAGAGGTCAGGGTTGATCAGCCCCAGCATTTT
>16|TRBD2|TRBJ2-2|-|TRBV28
CASSRDLAANTGELFF
TGTGCCAGCAGCCGCGACCTAGCGGCGAACACCGGGGAGCTGTTTTTT
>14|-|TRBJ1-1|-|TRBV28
CASGSGDRITEAFF
TGTGCCAGCGGGAGTGGGGATCGGATCACTGAAGCTTTCTTT
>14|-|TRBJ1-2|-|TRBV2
CASSEAWGGHGYTF
TGTGCCAGCAGTGAAGCATGGGGGGGCCATGGCTACACCTTC
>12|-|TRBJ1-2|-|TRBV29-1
CSVGGVGYGYTF
TGCAGCGTTGGCGGGGTGGGCTATGGCTACACCTTC
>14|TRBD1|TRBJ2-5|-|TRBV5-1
CASSSTGVGETQYF
TGCGCCAGCAGCTCGACAGGGGTTGGAGAGACCCAGTACTTC
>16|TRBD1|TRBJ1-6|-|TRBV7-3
CASSEQSGTGVSPLHF
TGTGCCAGCAGCGAACAATCCGGGACAGGGGTTTCACCCCTCCACTTT
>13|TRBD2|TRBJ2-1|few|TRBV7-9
CASSLDRAGGRFF
TGTGCCAGCAGCTTAGACCGAGCGGGGGGGCGGTTCTTC
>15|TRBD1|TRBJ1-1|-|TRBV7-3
CASSPTTGSGTKAFF
TGTGCCAGCAGCCCGACGACAGGGAGTGGCACTAAAGCTTTCTTT